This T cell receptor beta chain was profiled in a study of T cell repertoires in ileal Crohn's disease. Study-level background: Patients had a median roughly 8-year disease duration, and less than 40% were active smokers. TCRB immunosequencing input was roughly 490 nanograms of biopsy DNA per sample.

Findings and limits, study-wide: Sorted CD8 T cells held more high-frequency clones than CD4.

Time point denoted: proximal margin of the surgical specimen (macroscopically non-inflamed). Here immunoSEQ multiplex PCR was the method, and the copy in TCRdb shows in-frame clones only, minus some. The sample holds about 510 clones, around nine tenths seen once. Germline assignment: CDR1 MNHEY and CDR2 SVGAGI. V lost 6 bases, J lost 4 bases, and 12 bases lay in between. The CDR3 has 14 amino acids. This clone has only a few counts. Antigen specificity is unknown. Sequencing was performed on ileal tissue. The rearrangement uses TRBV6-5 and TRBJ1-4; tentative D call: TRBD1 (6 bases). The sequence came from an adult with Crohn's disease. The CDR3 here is CASRLGGDNEKLFF. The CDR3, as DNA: TGTGCCAGCAGATTAGGGGGGGATAATGAAAAACTGTTTTTT.